The rows below give T cell receptor beta chains drawn from one sample of a study of blood T cells in healthy people across ages. TCRdb reanalysed the 5' RACE reads using MiXCR and keeps one entry per CDR3 protein. Here the sample spans 750,000 to 850,000 distinct CDR3 sequences, roughly 25% being singletons. These data were also filed under a second study, of T cells of mothers and their children.

Material: blood. The receptors derive from a boy aged 5-17 years in good health. CDR3s include the opening cysteine and the closing phenylalanine or tryptophan. D genes are given only for firm matches. For some rows the clone size is stated as once, few or many, or as a class when expanded; others skip it.

clone size,D gene,V gene,CDR3 length,J gene,CDR3 protein,CDR3 DNA
.,.,TRBV7-9,15,TRBJ2-4,CASSSLTGTKNIQYF,TGTGCCAGCAGCTCCCTGACAGGGACTAAAAACATTCAGTACTTC
few,.,TRBV7-9,14,TRBJ2-5,CASSLPQGGETQYF,TGTGCCAGCAGCCTCCCACAGGGGGGGGAGACCCAGTACTTC
few,.,TRBV29-1,16,TRBJ2-5,CSVEVGRPQTQETQYF,TGCAGCGTTGAAGTTGGTCGCCCGCAGACTCAAGAGACCCAGTACTTC
few,TRBD2,TRBV28,17,TRBJ2-4,CASSLLGSSGAKNIQYF,TGTGCCAGCAGTTTATTGGGTTCTAGCGGGGCAAAAAACATTCAGTACTTC
few,.,TRBV4-1,16,TRBJ2-3,CASSQVQVDYTDTQYF,TGCGCCAGCAGCCAAGTACAGGTTGACTACACAGATACGCAGTATTTT
.,TRBD1,TRBV29-1,13,TRBJ2-1,CSVEQGAGNEQFF,TGCAGCGTTGAGCAGGGGGCGGGCAATGAGCAGTTCTTC
few,.,TRBV6-6,13,TRBJ2-1,CASGLGGINEQFF,TGTGCCAGCGGACTAGGGGGGATCAATGAGCAGTTCTTC
.,.,TRBV10-3,15,TRBJ2-1,CAISTGGASYNEQFF,TGTGCCATCAGTACGGGGGGCGCCTCCTACAATGAGCAGTTCTTC
few,TRBD1,TRBV5-1,16,TRBJ2-5,CASSQTGTGGAETQYF,TGCGCCAGCAGCCAGACCGGGACAGGGGGCGCGGAGACCCAGTACTTC
many,TRBD2,TRBV5-5,15,TRBJ2-1,CASSPGLAAYNEQFF,TGTGCCAGCAGCCCGGGACTAGCGGCTTACAATGAGCAGTTCTTC
.,TRBD1,TRBV6-1,15,TRBJ1-1,CASSEPGQTNTEAFF,TGTGCCAGCAGTGAACCGGGACAGACGAACACTGAAGCTTTCTTT
.,.,TRBV3-1,15,TRBJ1-2,CASSQDPLTNYGYTF,TGTGCCAGCAGCCAGGACCCACTTACGAACTATGGCTACACCTTC
.,TRBD1,TRBV4-1,16,TRBJ1-5,CASSQAGQERNQPQHF,TGCGCCAGCAGCCAGGCCGGACAGGAGCGCAATCAGCCCCAGCATTTT
.,.,TRBV25-1,14,TRBJ2-7,CASSSRAQAYEQYF,TGTGCCAGCTCTAGTAGGGCTCAAGCTTACGAGCAGTACTTC
.,TRBD2,TRBV12-3/TRBV12-4,16,TRBJ2-3,CASSLPASGVTDTQYF,TGTGCCAGCAGTCTCCCGGCTAGCGGAGTCACAGATACACAGTATTTT
few,.,TRBV29-1,15,TRBJ2-7,CSVIPPGPWPYEQYF,TGCAGCGTTATCCCCCCAGGCCCATGGCCCTACGAGCAGTACTTC
.,TRBD2,TRBV7-3,16,TRBJ2-1,CASSPVPSGSYNEQFF,TGTGCCAGCAGCCCAGTTCCTAGCGGGTCCTACAATGAGCAGTTCTTC
few,.,TRBV19,13,TRBJ1-4,CARADSNGEKLFF,TGTGCTCGTGCTGACAGTAATGGGGAAAAACTGTTTTTT
.,.,TRBV11-2,16,TRBJ2-1,CASSLDPGLTRQEQFF,TGTGCCAGCAGCTTGGATCCTGGACTCACTCGCCAGGAGCAGTTCTTC
.,.,TRBV18,16,TRBJ2-7,CASSPSFRAQPYEQYF,TGTGCCAGCTCACCATCGTTCAGGGCCCAGCCCTACGAGCAGTACTTC
.,.,TRBV12-3/TRBV12-4,14,TRBJ1-4,CASKEQAANEKLFF,TGTGCCAGCAAGGAACAGGCCGCTAATGAAAAACTGTTTTTT
.,.,TRBV5-1,14,TRBJ1-1,CASSPLVGRTEAFF,TGCGCCAGCAGCCCACTGGTAGGGAGGACTGAAGCTTTCTTT
.,.,TRBV10-3,15,TRBJ2-2,CAISELRANTGELFF,TGTGCCATCAGTGAGTTGAGGGCGAACACCGGGGAGCTGTTTTTT
few,.,TRBV9,13,TRBJ1-5,CASSVEGHQPQHF,TGTGCCAGCAGCGTAGAAGGGCATCAGCCCCAGCATTTT
few,TRBD1,TRBV20-1,15,TRBJ1-3,CSAYNTGQGSDTIYF,TGCAGTGCTTATAACACAGGACAGGGTAGCGACACCATATATTTT
few,.,TRBV5-1,11,TRBJ1-4,CASTGNEKLFF,TGCGCCAGCACGGGAAATGAAAAACTGTTTTTT
.,TRBD2,TRBV5-1,15,TRBJ2-1,CASSETSGRVNEQFF,TGCGCCAGCAGCGAAACTAGCGGGAGGGTGAATGAGCAGTTCTTC
.,TRBD2,TRBV27,15,TRBJ2-5,CASKPAGGLQETQYF,TGTGCCAGCAAACCAGCGGGAGGGCTCCAAGAGACCCAGTACTTC
few,.,TRBV2,14,TRBJ1-5,CASSAARERQPQHF,TGTGCCAGCAGTGCGGCGAGGGAGCGTCAGCCCCAGCATTTT
.,TRBD1,TRBV29-1,13,TRBJ2-5,CSVAGGVQETQYF,TGCAGCGTTGCAGGGGGCGTACAGGAGACCCAGTACTTC
few,TRBD1,TRBV7-9,14,TRBJ1-2,CASRQGQGNYGYTF,TGTGCCAGCAGACAAGGACAGGGGAACTATGGCTACACCTTC
few,.,TRBV15,14,TRBJ1-5,CATSRGGGHQPQHF,TGTGCCACCAGCAGAGGGGGGGGCCATCAGCCCCAGCATTTT
.,TRBD2,TRBV7-2,16,TRBJ2-1,CASSFGHSGTPNEQFF,TGTGCCAGCAGCTTTGGGCATAGCGGGACACCCAATGAGCAGTTCTTC
few,TRBD1,TRBV18,15,TRBJ1-1,CASSLDRGLNTEAFF,TGTGCCAGCTCACTCGACAGGGGGTTGAACACTGAAGCTTTCTTT
.,TRBD2,TRBV12-3/TRBV12-4,15,TRBJ2-1,CVSRFSGGDYNEQFF,TGTGTCAGCAGATTTAGCGGGGGAGATTACAATGAGCAGTTCTTC